This entry is about one T cell receptor (beta chain). Its target is not known. This table comes from immunoSEQ multiplex PCR, and its TCRdb copy is limited to in-frame clones, with some not included. The repertoire has about 19,000 clones, over 80% of them found once; the top ten carry 4% to 5%. This entry comes from a study of T cells in localized non-small cell lung cancer. Study-level results: Uninvolved adjacent lung had more T cell clonality than any other tissue, topping tumor.

This TCR was sampled from a male donor at least 60 years old with stage I squamous cell lung carcinoma. Sequenced material: peripheral blood, taken before any cancer treatment.

CDR3 nucleotide sequence: TGTGCTAGTGGTTTGCCTTTCAGGGTTCAGAACACCGGGGAGCTGTTTTTT. Translated: CASGLPFRVQNTGELFF. The chain combines TRBV12-5 with TRBJ2-2; possibly TRBD1 for D (5 bases). Germline values: CDR1 LGHNT, CDR2 FRNRAP. The V and J ends lost 2 bases and 1 base respectively, with 14 bases between them. This CDR3 spans 17 amino acids.